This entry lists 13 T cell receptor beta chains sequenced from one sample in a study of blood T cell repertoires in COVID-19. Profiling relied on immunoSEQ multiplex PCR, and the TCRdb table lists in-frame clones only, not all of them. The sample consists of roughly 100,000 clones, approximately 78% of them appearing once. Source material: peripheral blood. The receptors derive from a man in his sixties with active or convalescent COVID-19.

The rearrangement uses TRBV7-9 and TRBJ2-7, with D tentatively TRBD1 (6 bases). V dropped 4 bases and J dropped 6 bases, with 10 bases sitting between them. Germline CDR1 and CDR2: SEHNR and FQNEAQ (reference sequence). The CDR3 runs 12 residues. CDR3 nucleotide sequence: TGTGCCAGCAGCTCTACAGGGTCCGAGCAGTACTTC. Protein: CASSSTGSEQYF.

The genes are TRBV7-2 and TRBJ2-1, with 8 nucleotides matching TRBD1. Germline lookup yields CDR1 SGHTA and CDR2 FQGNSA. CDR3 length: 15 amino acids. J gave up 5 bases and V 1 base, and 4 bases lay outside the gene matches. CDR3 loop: CASSLGQGINNEQFF. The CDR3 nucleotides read TGTGCCAGCAGCTTAGGACAGGGGATAAACAATGAGCAGTTCTTC.

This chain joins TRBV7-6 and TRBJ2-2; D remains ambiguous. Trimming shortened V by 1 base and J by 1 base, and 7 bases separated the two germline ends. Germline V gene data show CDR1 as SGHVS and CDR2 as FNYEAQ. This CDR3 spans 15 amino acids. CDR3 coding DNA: TGTGCCAGCAGCTTAGTGGCCGTGAACACCGGGGAGCTGTTTTTT. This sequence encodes CASSLVAVNTGELFF.

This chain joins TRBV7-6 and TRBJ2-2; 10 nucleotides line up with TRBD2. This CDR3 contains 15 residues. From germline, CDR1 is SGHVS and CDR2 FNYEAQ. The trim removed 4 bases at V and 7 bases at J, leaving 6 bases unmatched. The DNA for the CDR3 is TGTGCCAGCAGCTCTGGGGCTAGCGGGAGCGGGGAGCTGTTTTTT. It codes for CASSSGASGSGELFF. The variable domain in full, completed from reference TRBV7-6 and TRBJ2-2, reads GAGVSQSPRYKVTKRGQDVALRCDPISGHVSLYWYRQALGQGPEFLTYFNYEAQQDKSGLPNDRFSAERPEGSISTLTIQRTEQRDSAMYRCASSSGASGSGELFFGEGSRLTVL.

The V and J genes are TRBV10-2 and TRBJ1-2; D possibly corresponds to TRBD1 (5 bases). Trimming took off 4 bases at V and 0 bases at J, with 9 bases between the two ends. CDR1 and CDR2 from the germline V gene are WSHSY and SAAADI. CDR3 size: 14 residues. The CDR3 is CASSGQGPNYGYTF. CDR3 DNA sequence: TGCGCCAGCAGTGGGCAGGGTCCTAACTATGGCTACACCTTC.

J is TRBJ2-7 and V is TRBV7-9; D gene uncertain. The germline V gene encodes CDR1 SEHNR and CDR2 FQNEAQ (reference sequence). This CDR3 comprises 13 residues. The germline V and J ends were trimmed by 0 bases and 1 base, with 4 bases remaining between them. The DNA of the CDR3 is TGTGCCAGCAGCTTAGCTAGTTCCTACGAGCAGTACTTC. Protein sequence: CASSLASSYEQYF.

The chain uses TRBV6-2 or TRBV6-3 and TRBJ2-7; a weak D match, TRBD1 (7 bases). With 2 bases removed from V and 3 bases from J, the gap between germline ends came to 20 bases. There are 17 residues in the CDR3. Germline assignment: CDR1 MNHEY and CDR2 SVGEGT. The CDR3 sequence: CASSYLLRGTDHYEQYV. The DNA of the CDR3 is TGTGCCAGCAGTTACCTTCTCCGCGGGACAGACCACTACGAGCAGTACGTC.

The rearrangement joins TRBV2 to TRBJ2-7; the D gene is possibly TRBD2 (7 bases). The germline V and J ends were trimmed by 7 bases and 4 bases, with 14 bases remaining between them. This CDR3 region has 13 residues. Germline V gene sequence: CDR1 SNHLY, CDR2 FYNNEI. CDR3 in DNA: TGTGCCAGCAACGCAGGGAGGGGGTACGAGCAGTACTTC. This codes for CASNAGRGYEQYF.

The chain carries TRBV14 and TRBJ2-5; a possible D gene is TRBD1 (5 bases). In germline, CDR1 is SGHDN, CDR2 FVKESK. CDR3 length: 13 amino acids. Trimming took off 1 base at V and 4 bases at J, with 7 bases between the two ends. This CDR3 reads CASSQGTIETQYF. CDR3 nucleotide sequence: TGTGCCAGCAGCCAAGGGACAATAGAGACCCAGTACTTC.

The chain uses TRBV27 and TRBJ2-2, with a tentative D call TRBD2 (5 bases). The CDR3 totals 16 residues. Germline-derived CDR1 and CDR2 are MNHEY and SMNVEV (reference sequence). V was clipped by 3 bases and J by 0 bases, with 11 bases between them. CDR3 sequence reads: CASSFSTGSNTGELFF. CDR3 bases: TGTGCCAGCAGTTTCTCGACGGGATCGAACACCGGGGAGCTGTTTTTT.

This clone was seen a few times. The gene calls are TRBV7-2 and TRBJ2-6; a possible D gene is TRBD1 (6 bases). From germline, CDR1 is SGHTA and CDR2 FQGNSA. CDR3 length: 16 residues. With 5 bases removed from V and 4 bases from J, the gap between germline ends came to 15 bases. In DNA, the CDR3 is TGTGCCAGCAGCCGGAATGGGGGCAGGGGGGCCAACGTCCTGACTTTC. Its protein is CASSRNGGRGANVLTF.

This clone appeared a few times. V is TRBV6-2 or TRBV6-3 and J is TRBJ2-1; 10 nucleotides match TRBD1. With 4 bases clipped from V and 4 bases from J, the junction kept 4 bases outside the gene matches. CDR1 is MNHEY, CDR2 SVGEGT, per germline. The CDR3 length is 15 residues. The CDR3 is CASSWTGGSYNEQFF. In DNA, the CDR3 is TGTGCCAGCAGTTGGACAGGGGGTTCATACAATGAGCAGTTCTTC.

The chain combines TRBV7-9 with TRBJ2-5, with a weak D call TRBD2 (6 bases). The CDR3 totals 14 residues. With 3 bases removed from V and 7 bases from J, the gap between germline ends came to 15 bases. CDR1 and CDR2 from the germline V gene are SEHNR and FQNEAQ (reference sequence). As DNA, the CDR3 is TGTGCCAGCAGCTTGGCTAGCGCCCCGAGGACCCAGTACTTC. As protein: CASSLASAPRTQYF.